This record looks at one T cell receptor (beta chain) sequence and its context. This sample was taken from a study of blood T cell repertoires in COVID-19. The authors' processing: From reference gene primer amplification, estimates of nucleated cell counts were derived. Libraries were prepared by immunoSEQ multiplex PCR; TCRdb keeps only in-frame clonotypes and omits some of them. The V and J calls and clone size come from that table; D and trimming were worked out from the DNA. This sample yields some 100,000 clones, of which 85% to 90% are seen a single time; about 8% belongs to the top ten. Germline values: CDR1 MDHEN, CDR2 SYDVKM. The trim removed 3 bases at V and 3 bases at J, leaving 8 bases unmatched. The length of the CDR3 is 15 residues.

This chain joins TRBV28 and TRBJ2-7, with 7 positions matching TRBD1. This receptor was obtained from a woman in her 70s with acute or convalescent COVID-19. What was sequenced was peripheral blood. The CDR3 protein is CASSLVPGQSYEQYF. CDR3 DNA sequence: TGTGCCAGCAGTTTGGTACCGGGACAGAGCTACGAGCAGTACTTC.